This T cell receptor (beta chain) originates from a study of T cell responses to AZD1222 COVID-19 vaccine. Recipients boosted at about 4 weeks or about 12 weeks are pooled. TCRdb's copy holds only in-frame clones and misses some; the assay was immunoSEQ multiplex PCR. The table has approximately 120,000 clones, roughly 87% seen once. Germline V gene lookup returns CDR1 MGHRA and CDR2 YSYEKL. CDR3 length: 21 amino acids. Trimming stripped 5 bases from V and 0 bases from J, with 26 bases between. V usage is TRBV4-1 and J usage is TRBJ2-6; D could derive from TRBD1 or TRBD2 (5 bases each). The receptor was derived from an adult who received the AZD1222 COVID-19 vaccine. The sequencing here drew on peripheral blood, taken 28 days after the second AZD1222 dose. This CDR3 reads CASSGFGSPGRTSSGANVLTF. CDR3 sequence (DNA): TGCGCCAGCAGCGGTTTCGGTTCTCCAGGGCGAACTAGCTCTGGGGCCAACGTCCTGACTTTC.